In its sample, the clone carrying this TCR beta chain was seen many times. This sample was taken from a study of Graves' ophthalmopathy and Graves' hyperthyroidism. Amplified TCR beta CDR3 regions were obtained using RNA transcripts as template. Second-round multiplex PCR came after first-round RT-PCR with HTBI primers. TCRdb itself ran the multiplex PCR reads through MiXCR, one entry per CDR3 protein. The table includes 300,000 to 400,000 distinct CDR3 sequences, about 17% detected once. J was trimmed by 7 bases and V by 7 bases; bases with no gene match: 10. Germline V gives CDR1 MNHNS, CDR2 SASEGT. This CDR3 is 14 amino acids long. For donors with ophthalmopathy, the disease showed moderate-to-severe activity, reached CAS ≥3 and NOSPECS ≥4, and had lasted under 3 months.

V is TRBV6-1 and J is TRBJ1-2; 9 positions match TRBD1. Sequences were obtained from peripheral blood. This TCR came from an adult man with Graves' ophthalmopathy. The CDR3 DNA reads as TGTGCCAGCACCAACAGGGGGCTTTTTCTTGGCTACACCTTC. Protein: CASTNRGLFLGYTF.